This passage covers 23 T cell receptor beta chains from one sample sequenced in a study of T cell repertoires and HLA-DP antigens. Only in-frame clones appear in the TCRdb table, and some are missing; sequencing was by immunoSEQ multiplex PCR. The sample lists about 73,000 clones; roughly 75% were seen once. No antigen has been identified for these receptors. The source material was CD4+ T cells from PBMCs. These receptors all stem from a man in his fifties or sixties in good health and CMV-seronegative.

The gene calls are TRBV19 and TRBJ2-1; tentative D call: TRBD1 (5 bases). Trimming took 5 bases from V and 6 from J, leaving 17 bases between them. The germline CDR1 and CDR2 sequences are LNHDA and SQIVND (reference sequence). This CDR3 contains 15 residues. Here the CDR3 reads CASSSGQGRFNEQFF. The CDR3 DNA reads as TGTGCCAGTAGTTCCGGCCAGGGTCGGTTCAATGAGCAGTTCTTC.

The rearrangement uses TRBV18 and TRBJ1-2; TRBD1 agrees at 8 bases. CDR1 is KGHSH, CDR2 LQKENI, per germline. The ends lost 3 bases at V and 7 bases at J; junction bases unmatched: 13. This CDR3 has 16 residues. CDR3 sequence: CASSPGQGLQLRGYTF. The CDR3 DNA follows: TGTGCCAGCTCACCCGGACAGGGCTTGCAACTCCGTGGCTACACCTTC. Together with reference TRBV18 and TRBJ1-2, the CDR3 gives the full variable domain: NAGVMQNPRHLVRRRGQEARLRCSPMKGHSHVYWYRQLPEEGLKFMVYLQKENIIDESGMPKERFSAEFPKEGPSILRIQQVVRGDSAAYFCASSPGQGLQLRGYTFGSGTRLTVV.

The V gene is TRBV5-1, the J gene TRBJ2-5; D gene uncertain. Germline V gene data show CDR1 as SGHRS and CDR2 as YFSETQ. Trimming removed 0 bases at V and 4 bases at J, with 7 bases between. The CDR3 loop spans 13 amino acids. This chain's CDR3 is CASSLASRETQYF. The DNA for the CDR3 is TGCGCCAGCAGCTTGGCTTCCCGAGAGACCCAGTACTTC.

V and J are TRBV6-5 and TRBJ1-6, with D tentatively TRBD1 (5 bases). The V gene's germline CDR1 is MNHEY and CDR2 SVGAGI. The CDR3 is 15 amino acids. Between the trimmed V and J ends, which lost 0 bases and 9 bases, there was a span of 12 bases. The CDR3 region has the DNA TGTGCCAGCAGTTACTCGTTTTCTGGGGGTTCACCCCTCCACTTT. Its translation is CASSYSFSGGSPLHF.

V and J are TRBV15 and TRBJ1-2, with D possibly TRBD1 on 5 matching bases. V lost 3 bases and J lost 3, with 17 bases in between. This CDR3 contains 16 residues. Germline V gene sequence: CDR1 LNHNV, CDR2 YYDKDF (reference sequence). CDR3 sequence reads: CATSSDHRILDYGYTF. The CDR3 DNA is TGTGCCACCAGCAGCGACCACAGGATATTGGACTATGGCTACACCTTC. The full variable domain, completed using reference TRBV15 and TRBJ1-2, is DAMVIQNPRYQVTQFGKPVTLSCSQTLNHNVMYWYQQKSSQAPKLLFHYYDKDFNNEADTPDNFQSRRPNTSFCFLDIRSPGLGDTAMYLCATSSDHRILDYGYTFGSGTRLTVV.

The chain is built from TRBV7-9 and TRBJ2-5; D possibly corresponds to TRBD1 (6 bases). The CDR3 length is 16 residues. Looked up from germline, CDR1 is SEHNR and CDR2 is FQNEAQ (reference sequence). Trimming pared 1 base from V and 1 base from J, leaving 13 bases between. The CDR3 bases are TGTGCCAGCAGCTTAGAGGGACATTTGACCCAAGAGACCCAGTACTTC. Translation: CASSLEGHLTQETQYF. The full variable domain, completed using reference TRBV7-9 and TRBJ2-5, is DTGVSQNPRHKITKRGQNVTFRCDPISEHNRLYWYRQTLGQGPEFLTYFQNEAQLEKSRLLSDRFSAERPKGSFSTLEIQRTEQGDSAMYLCASSLEGHLTQETQYFGPGTRLLVL.

The V and J genes are TRBV2 and TRBJ2-2; 7 nucleotides line up with TRBD1. Germline CDR1 SNHLY, CDR2 FYNNEI. The CDR3 runs 15 residues. J gave up 7 bases and V 1 base, and 6 bases lay outside the gene matches. The CDR3 here is CASSEVRTGSGELFF. The CDR3 DNA is TGTGCCAGCAGTGAAGTACGGACAGGCAGCGGGGAGCTGTTTTTT. Combining the CDR3 with reference TRBV2 and TRBJ2-2 gives the whole variable domain EPEVTQTPSHQVTQMGQEVILRCVPISNHLYFYWYRQILGQKVEFLVSFYNNEISEKSEIFDDQFSVERPDGSNFTLKIRSTKLEDSAMYFCASSEVRTGSGELFFGEGSRLTVL.

This clone has only one observation. The V and J genes are TRBV9 and TRBJ2-2; 8 positions agree with TRBD2. The length of the CDR3 is 16 residues. Losses at the gene ends were 2 bases for V and 2 bases for J; bases not matched to a gene: 5. Germline loops: CDR1 SGDLS, CDR2 YYNGEE. CDR3 in amino acids: CASSVRSGGNTGELFF. CDR3 in DNA: TGTGCCAGCAGCGTCAGGAGCGGGGGAAACACCGGGGAGCTGTTTTTT.

The rearrangement joins TRBV15 to TRBJ2-1, with TRBD2 identical over 7 bases. Germline V CDR1 and CDR2: LNHNV, YYDKDF (reference sequence). V was pared by 0 bases and J by 2 bases, with 7 bases of the junction left unmatched. The CDR3 runs to 17 residues. The CDR3 nucleotides read TGTGCCACCAGCAGAGACGGGACTACCCGTACCTACAATGAGCAGTTCTTC. Residues: CATSRDGTTRTYNEQFF.

This chain connects TRBV27 to TRBJ1-5, with TRBD1 matching over 9 bases. The germline V gene has CDR1 MNHEY and CDR2 SMNVEV (reference sequence). Germline trimming cut 5 bases from V and 3 bases from J; bases unmatched to any gene: 5. This CDR3 spans 15 amino acids. The DNA for the CDR3 is TGTGCCAGCAGTCGACAGGGGGGATACAATCAGCCCCAGCATTTT. Translating gives CASSRQGGYNQPQHF.

This chain links TRBV28 with TRBJ1-2; no clear D. The CDR3 totals 15 residues. From germline, CDR1 is MDHEN and CDR2 SYDVKM. V dropped 2 bases and J dropped 2 bases, with 12 bases sitting between them. CDR3 sequence: CASSLRAGGNYGYTF. The CDR3 nucleotides read TGTGCCAGCAGTTTACGCGCAGGAGGCAACTATGGCTACACCTTC.

V gene TRBV7-3 combines with J gene TRBJ2-6; D unclear. Germline V gene lookup returns CDR1 SGHTA and CDR2 FQGTGA. This CDR3 is built from 15 residues. The V end was cut by 5 bases, the J end by 1 base, with 9 bases between. CDR3 DNA sequence: TGTGCCAGCAGCGATGTTTTATCTGGGGCCAACGTCCTGACTTTC. The encoded protein is CASSDVLSGANVLTF.

J is TRBJ2-1 and V is TRBV5-1; 10 bases agree with TRBD1. Germline-derived CDR1 and CDR2 are SGHRS and YFSETQ. There are 14 residues in the CDR3. Trimming cost V 5 bases and J 7 bases; bases outside gene matches: 6. The CDR3 region is CASRIGTGANEQFF. DNA of the CDR3: TGCGCCAGCAGGATAGGGACAGGGGCGAATGAGCAGTTCTTC.

The J gene is TRBJ2-5, the V gene TRBV7-3, with D possibly TRBD2 on 6 matching bases. The V end was cut by 5 bases, the J end by 4 bases, with 20 bases between. The CDR3 length is 16 residues. Germline CDR1 and CDR2: SGHTA and FQGTGA. The CDR3 bases are TGTGCCAGCAGCCAGAATAGCGGAGGGGTGGGAGAGACCCAGTACTTC. As protein: CASSQNSGGVGETQYF.

This clone is a singleton in its sample. The V and J genes are TRBV6-5 and TRBJ2-2; TRBD2 is a possible D gene (5 bases). Germline loops: CDR1 MNHEY, CDR2 SVGAGI. V dropped 6 bases and J dropped 6 bases, with 11 bases sitting between them. The CDR3 is 13 residues long. In DNA form, the CDR3 reads TGTGCCAGCAGGCTCTCGGGGTCCGGGGAGCTGTTTTTT. It yields the protein CASRLSGSGELFF.

This chain connects TRBV6-6 to TRBJ1-1; D might be TRBD1 (5 bases). Trimming pared 5 bases from V and 0 bases from J, leaving 16 bases between. Germline V gene lookup returns CDR1 MNHNY and CDR2 SVGAGI (reference sequence). The CDR3 runs 16 residues. CDR3: CASSPPRRGLNTEAFF. The DNA of the CDR3 is TGTGCCAGCAGTCCCCCCCGGCGGGGGTTGAACACTGAAGCTTTCTTT.

The chain is built from TRBV19 and TRBJ1-2, with 8 bases lining up with TRBD1. The CDR3 loop spans 15 amino acids. After removal of 5 bases from V and 7 bases from J, the junction contained 12 bases not matched to a gene. The V gene's germline CDR1 is LNHDA and CDR2 SQIVND (reference sequence). The DNA of the CDR3 is TGTGCCAGTAGTCCCCAAGCAGGGGGCGCTTCTGGCTACACCTTC. Protein: CASSPQAGGASGYTF. The whole variable domain, remainder taken from reference TRBV19 and TRBJ1-2, is DGGITQSPKYLFRKEGQNVTLSCEQNLNHDAMYWYRQDPGQGLRLIYYSQIVNDFQKGDIAEGYSVSREKKESFPLTVTSAQKNPTAFYLCASSPQAGGASGYTFGSGTRLTVV.

In its sample, this clone was seen a few times. Other DNA sequences in the same sample also yield this CDR3. V is TRBV2 and J is TRBJ1-2; possibly TRBD1 for D (5 bases). The CDR3 contains 12 residues. Trimming cost V 6 bases and J 4 bases, with 9 bases left between them. In germline, CDR1 is SNHLY, CDR2 FYNNEI. The CDR3 coding sequence is TGTGCCAGCAGCGGTGACAGCTATGGCTACACCTTC. This gives the protein CASSGDSYGYTF. Drawing the rest from reference TRBV2 and TRBJ1-2, the complete variable domain is EPEVTQTPSHQVTQMGQEVILRCVPISNHLYFYWYRQILGQKVEFLVSFYNNEISEKSEIFDDQFSVERPDGSNFTLKIRSTKLEDSAMYFCASSGDSYGYTFGSGTRLTVV.

The rearrangement joins TRBV6-1 to TRBJ2-1, with D unclear. This CDR3 spans 13 amino acids. CDR1 and CDR2 from the germline V gene are MNHNS and SASEGT. V lost 11 bases, J lost 3 bases, and 14 bases lay in between. The CDR3, as DNA: TGTGCCGCCCAAATGCCACGCTACAATGAGCAGTTCTTC. This translates into CAAQMPRYNEQFF.

V gene TRBV29-1 combines with J gene TRBJ1-1; D remains unclear. The germline CDR1 and CDR2 sequences are SQVTM and ANQGSEA. The CDR3 has 11 residues. Deletions cut 4 bases from V and 3 bases from J, with 6 bases between. The CDR3 reads CSVGTHTEAFF. The CDR3 region has the DNA TGCAGCGTTGGGACCCACACTGAAGCTTTCTTT.

The J gene is TRBJ1-4, the V gene TRBV18; 7 bases are a match to TRBD1. This CDR3 is 18 amino acids long. Germline CDR1 is KGHSH and CDR2 is LQKENI. V was clipped by 2 bases and J by 6 bases; unmatched bases: 15. The CDR3 reads CASSPTGTATRTYEKLFF. CDR3 coding DNA: TGTGCCAGCTCACCAACCGGGACAGCTACCCGGACGTATGAAAAACTGTTTTTT.

The chain has TRBV11-3 and TRBJ2-5; 12 bases align to TRBD2. The length of the CDR3 is 16 residues. The germline V gene encodes CDR1 SGHNT and CDR2 YENEEA. V trimming: 1 base; J trimming: 1 base; junction bases outside the gene matches: 1. The CDR3 nucleotides read TGTGCCAGCAGCTTAGGGACTAGCGGGGCCCAAGAGACCCAGTACTTC. It is translated as CASSLGTSGAQETQYF.

This chain links TRBV7-9 with TRBJ1-1, with D hard to call. CDR1 and CDR2 from the germline V gene are SEHNR and FQNEAQ (reference sequence). The ends were cut back, 2 bases at V and 1 base at J, with 5 bases in the middle. The CDR3 runs to 13 residues. The CDR3: CASSLSGNTEAFF. CDR3 sequence (DNA): TGTGCCAGCAGCTTATCGGGGAACACTGAAGCTTTCTTT.